At least ten counts were recorded for the clone carrying this TCR beta chain. Its specificity is unknown. CDR1 and CDR2 from the germline V gene are SGHTA and FQGNSA. This CDR3 is 14 amino acids long. The V end lost 3 bases, the J end lost 7 bases, and 13 bases lay between the germline ends. These data originate in a study of T cell repertoires in cytomegalovirus infection. Looking at the study overall: Public TCR beta signatures indicated both CMV infection and matching HLA type.

Regarding the study as a whole: Dominating the ex vivo response were HLA-C-restricted CMV-specific TCR beta clonotypes. Cumulated frequencies of public TCR beta families served to identify carriers of CMV plus the relevant HLA.

MiXCR, applied by TCRdb to the reads, yields one record per CDR3 protein. Among some 680,000 distinct CDR3 sequences listed, roughly a third were seen once. The sequence was obtained from a human donor in good health (CMV status not recorded). Some clones in this sample may be carry-over from other donors' samples. The V gene is TRBV7-2, the J gene TRBJ1-5; D possibly corresponds to TRBD1 (5 bases). Sequencing was performed on PBMCs. In nucleotides, the CDR3 is TGTGCCAGCAGCTTCCCAGGGTGGGGCCAGCCCCAGCATTTT. Its protein product is CASSFPGWGQPQHF. The entire variable domain, with the rest obtained from reference TRBV7-2 and TRBJ1-5, is as follows: GAGVSQSPSNKVTEKGKDVELRCDPISGHTALYWYRQSLGQGLEFLIYFQGNSAPDKSGLPSDRFSAERTGGSVSTLTIQRTQQEDSAVYLCASSFPGWGQPQHFGDGTRLSIL.